The 10 T cell receptor beta chains below all came from one sample that was sequenced in a study of cytomegalovirus exposure and HLA in healthy donors. TCRdb's table, derived via immunoSEQ multiplex PCR, lists solely in-frame clones and lacks some. The profile shows under 150,000 clones, around 84% of them singletons. Sample: PBMCs. Receptors were obtained from a young man in good health and CMV-seropositive.

This chain joins TRBV5-1 and TRBJ2-1, with D hard to call. V shed 0 bases and J shed 5 bases, with 3 bases lying between them. Germline V gene lookup returns CDR1 SGHRS and CDR2 YFSETQ. The CDR3 loop spans 12 amino acids. The DNA of the CDR3 is TGCGCCAGCAGCTTGGTCGACAATGAGCAGTTCTTC. Protein: CASSLVDNEQFF.

The chain employs TRBV7-8 and TRBJ2-7, with 16 bases fitting TRBD2. CDR3 size: 19 residues. Germline V lookup: CDR1 SGHVS, CDR2 FQNEAQ. After removal of 1 base from V and 0 bases from J, the junction contained 6 bases not matched to a gene. The CDR3 region is CASSLVGLAGGGNSYEQYF. CDR3 nucleotide sequence: TGTGCCAGCAGCTTAGTGGGACTAGCGGGAGGGGGGAACTCCTACGAGCAGTACTTC.

This rearrangement joins TRBV27 to TRBJ1-5; the D is unclear. CDR1 and CDR2 (germline): MNHEY, SMNVEV (reference sequence). Between the trimmed V and J ends, which lost 6 bases and 2 bases, there was a span of 5 bases. The CDR3 is 12 residues long. CDR3 protein: CASRAGNQPQHF. CDR3 coding DNA: TGTGCCAGCAGGGCGGGCAATCAGCCCCAGCATTTT.

The chain carries TRBV27 and TRBJ2-7; 12 positions match TRBD1. V shed 7 bases and J 6 bases; nucleotides not matched to a gene: 7. CDR1 is MNHEY, CDR2 SMNVEV, per germline (reference sequence). The CDR3 is 14 residues long. CDR3 DNA: TGTGCCAGCACCAAAGGGACAGGGGGCAGCGAGCAGTACTTC. Translated, it gives CASTKGTGGSEQYF.

V and J are TRBV21-1 and TRBJ2-7; no check of the table's D call, TRBD2, against the DNA was made. TRBV21-1 has pseudogene status. This CDR3 has 9 amino acids. CDR3 sequence reads: CASTYEQYF. CDR3 DNA sequence: TGTGCCAGCACTTACGAGCAGTACTTC.

This clone was observed a few times. The chain couples TRBV6-6 to TRBJ1-5, with D hard to call. CDR3 length: 13 amino acids. CDR1 is MNHNY, CDR2 SVGAGI, per germline (reference sequence). Trimming left V 7 bases short and J 6 bases short, with 13 bases between. The chain's CDR3 is CASTQSGAQPQHF. The CDR3 coding sequence is TGTGCCAGCACCCAATCGGGAGCTCAGCCCCAGCATTTT.

The CDR3 DNA is TGTGCCAGCAGTGAAGGAGGGTGCCTTGGAGACTACGAGCAGTACTTC. Protein sequence: CASSEGGCLGDYEQYF. The chain couples TRBV2 to TRBJ2-7, with TRBD2 as a possible D gene (5 bases). Trimming took off 1 base at V and 3 bases at J, with 16 bases between the two ends. The CDR3 loop spans 16 amino acids. Germline V gives CDR1 SNHLY, CDR2 FYNNEI.

The V call is TRBV27, the J call TRBJ1-5; D possibly corresponds to TRBD1 (5 bases). The germline V gene encodes CDR1 MNHEY and CDR2 SMNVEV (reference sequence). CDR3 size: 13 residues. V was clipped by 6 bases and J by 3 bases, with 9 bases between them. Here the CDR3 reads CASRQETNQPQHF. The DNA for the CDR3 is TGTGCCAGCAGACAGGAGACCAATCAGCCCCAGCATTTT.

The chain carries TRBV7-9 and TRBJ2-6; 9 bases line up with TRBD1. Losses at the gene ends were 5 bases for V and 4 bases for J; bases not matched to a gene: 12. Germline V CDR1 and CDR2: SEHNR, FQNEAQ (reference sequence). This CDR3 contains 18 residues. The CDR3 sequence: CASSLWDRVLLGANVLTF. CDR3 in DNA: TGTGCCAGCAGCCTCTGGGACAGGGTTTTACTGGGGGCCAACGTCCTGACTTTC.

The chain recombines TRBV2 with TRBJ2-2; 10 bases align to TRBD1. Germline V CDR1 and CDR2: SNHLY, FYNNEI. The CDR3 is 15 residues long. The V gene end was trimmed by 8 bases and the J gene end by 5 bases; junction bases not matched to a gene: 8. CDR3 bases: TGTGCCAGCGGCCGGGACAGGGGTGAGACCGGGGAGCTGTTTTTT. It is translated as CASGRDRGETGELFF.